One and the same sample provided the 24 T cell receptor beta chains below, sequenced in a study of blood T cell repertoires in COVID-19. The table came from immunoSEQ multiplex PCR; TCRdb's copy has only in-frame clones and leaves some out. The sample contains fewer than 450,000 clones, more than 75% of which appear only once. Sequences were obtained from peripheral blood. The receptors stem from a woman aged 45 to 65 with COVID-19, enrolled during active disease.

CDR3 bases: TGTGCCACATGGGTCGGGGGACTAGCGGGAGGTCGTATGTCCTACAATGAGCAGTTCTTC. It yields the protein CATWVGGLAGGRMSYNEQFF. The chain couples TRBV15 to TRBJ2-1, with 15 bases that match TRBD2. The ends lost 9 bases at V and 1 base at J; junction bases unmatched: 16. The CDR3 totals 20 residues. CDR1 and CDR2 (germline): LNHNV, YYDKDF (reference sequence).

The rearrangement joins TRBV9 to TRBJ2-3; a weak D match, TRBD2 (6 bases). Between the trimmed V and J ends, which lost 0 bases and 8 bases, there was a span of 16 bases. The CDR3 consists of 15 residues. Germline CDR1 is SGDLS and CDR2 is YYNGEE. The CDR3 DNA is TGTGCCAGCAGCGTAGTGGGGGGAGGCCTTCTTACGCAGTATTTT. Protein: CASSVVGGGLLTQYF.

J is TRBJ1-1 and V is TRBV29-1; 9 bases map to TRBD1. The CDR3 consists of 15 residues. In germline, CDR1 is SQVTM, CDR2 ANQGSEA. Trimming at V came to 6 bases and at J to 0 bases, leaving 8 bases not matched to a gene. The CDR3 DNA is TGCAGCGTCGACAGGACAGGGGACGTGAACACTGAAGCTTTCTTT. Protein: CSVDRTGDVNTEAFF.

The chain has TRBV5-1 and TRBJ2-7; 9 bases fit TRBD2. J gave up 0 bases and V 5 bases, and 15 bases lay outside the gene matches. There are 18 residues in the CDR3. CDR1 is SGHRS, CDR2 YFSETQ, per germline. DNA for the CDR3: TGCGCCAGCAGGCCCAGGGTTAGCGGGAGCGTCAACTCCTACGAGCAGTACTTC. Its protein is CASRPRVSGSVNSYEQYF.

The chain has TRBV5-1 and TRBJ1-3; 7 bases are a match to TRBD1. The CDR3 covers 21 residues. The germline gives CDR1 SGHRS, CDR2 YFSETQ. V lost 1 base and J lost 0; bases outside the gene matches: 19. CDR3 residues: CASSLYPVTAGTASSGNTIYF. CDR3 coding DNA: TGCGCCAGCAGCTTGTATCCAGTAACTGCCGGGACAGCGAGCTCTGGAAACACCATATATTTT.

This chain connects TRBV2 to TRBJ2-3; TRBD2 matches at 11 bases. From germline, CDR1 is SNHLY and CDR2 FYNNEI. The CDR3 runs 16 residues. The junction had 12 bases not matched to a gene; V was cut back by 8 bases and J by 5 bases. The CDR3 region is CASPNLLAGVLDTQYF. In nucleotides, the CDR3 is TGTGCCAGCCCTAATTTACTAGCGGGAGTCTTAGATACGCAGTATTTT. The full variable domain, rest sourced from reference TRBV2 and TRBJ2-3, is EPEVTQTPSHQVTQMGQEVILRCVPISNHLYFYWYRQILGQKVEFLVSFYNNEISEKSEIFDDQFSVERPDGSNFTLKIRSTKLEDSAMYFCASPNLLAGVLDTQYFGPGTRLTVL.

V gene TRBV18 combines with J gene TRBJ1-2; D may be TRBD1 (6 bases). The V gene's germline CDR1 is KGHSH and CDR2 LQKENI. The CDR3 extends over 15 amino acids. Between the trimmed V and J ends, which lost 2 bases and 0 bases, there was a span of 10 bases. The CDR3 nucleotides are TGTGCCAGCTCACCAGCCCGGACAGCTAACTATGGCTACACCTTC. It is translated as CASSPARTANYGYTF.

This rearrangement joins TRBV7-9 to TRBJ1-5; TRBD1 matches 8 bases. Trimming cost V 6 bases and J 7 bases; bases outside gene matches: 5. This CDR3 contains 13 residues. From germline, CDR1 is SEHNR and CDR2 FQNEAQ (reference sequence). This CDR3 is CASSTGGTQPQHF. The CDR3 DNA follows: TGTGCCAGCAGTACAGGGGGAACGCAGCCCCAGCATTTT.

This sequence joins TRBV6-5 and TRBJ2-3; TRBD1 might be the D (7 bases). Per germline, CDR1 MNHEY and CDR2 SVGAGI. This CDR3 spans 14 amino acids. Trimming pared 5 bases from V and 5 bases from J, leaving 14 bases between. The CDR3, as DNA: TGTGCCAGCAGTCCGACAGGGCGGGGAGATACGCAGTATTTT. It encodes CASSPTGRGDTQYF.

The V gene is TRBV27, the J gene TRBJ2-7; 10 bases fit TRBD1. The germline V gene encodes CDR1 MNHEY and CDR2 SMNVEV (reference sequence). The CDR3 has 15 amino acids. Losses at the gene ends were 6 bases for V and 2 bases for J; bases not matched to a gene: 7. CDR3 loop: CASRVPGQGTYEQYF. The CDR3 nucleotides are TGTGCCAGCAGAGTCCCGGGACAGGGGACCTACGAGCAGTACTTC.

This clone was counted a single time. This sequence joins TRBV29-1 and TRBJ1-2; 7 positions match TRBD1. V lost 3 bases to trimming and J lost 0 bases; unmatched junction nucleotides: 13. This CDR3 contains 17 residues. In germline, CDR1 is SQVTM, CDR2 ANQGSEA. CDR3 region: CSVDTGGQRKANYGYTF. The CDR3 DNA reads TGCAGCGTTGATACCGGGGGACAGCGTAAAGCTAACTATGGCTACACCTTC.

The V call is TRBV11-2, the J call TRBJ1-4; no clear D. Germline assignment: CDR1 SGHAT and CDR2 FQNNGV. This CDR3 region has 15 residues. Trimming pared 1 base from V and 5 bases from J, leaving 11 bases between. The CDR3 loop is CASSLGSVGNEKLFF. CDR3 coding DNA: TGTGCCAGCAGCTTAGGGAGTGTCGGGAATGAAAAACTGTTTTTT.

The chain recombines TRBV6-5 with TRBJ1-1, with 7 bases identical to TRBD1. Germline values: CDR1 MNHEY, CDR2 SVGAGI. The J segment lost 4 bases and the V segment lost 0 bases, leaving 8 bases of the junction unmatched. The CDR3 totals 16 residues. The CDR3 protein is CASSYSTGVRGTEAFF. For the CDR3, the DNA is TGTGCCAGCAGTTACTCAACAGGGGTGAGGGGCACTGAAGCTTTCTTT.

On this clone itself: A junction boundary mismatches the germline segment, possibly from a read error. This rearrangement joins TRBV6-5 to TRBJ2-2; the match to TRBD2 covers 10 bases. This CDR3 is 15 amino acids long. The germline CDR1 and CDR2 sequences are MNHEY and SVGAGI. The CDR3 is CAGSRQLAGPGELFF. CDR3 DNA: TGTGCCGGCAGCCGGCAACTAGCGGGACCCGGGGAGCTGTTTTTT.

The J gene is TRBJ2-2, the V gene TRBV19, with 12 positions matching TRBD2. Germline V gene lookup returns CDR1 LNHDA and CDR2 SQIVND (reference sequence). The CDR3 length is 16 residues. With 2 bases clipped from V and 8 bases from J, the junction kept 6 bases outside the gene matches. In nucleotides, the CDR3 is TGTGCCAGTAGTATATCTAGCGGGAGGGCCTGGGGGGAGCTGTTTTTT. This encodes CASSISSGRAWGELFF.

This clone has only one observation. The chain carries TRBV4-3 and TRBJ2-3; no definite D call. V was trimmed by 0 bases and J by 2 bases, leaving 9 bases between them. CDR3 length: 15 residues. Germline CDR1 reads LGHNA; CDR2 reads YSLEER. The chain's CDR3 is CASSQDERATDTQYF. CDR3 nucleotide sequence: TGCGCCAGCAGCCAAGATGAGCGAGCCACAGATACGCAGTATTTT.

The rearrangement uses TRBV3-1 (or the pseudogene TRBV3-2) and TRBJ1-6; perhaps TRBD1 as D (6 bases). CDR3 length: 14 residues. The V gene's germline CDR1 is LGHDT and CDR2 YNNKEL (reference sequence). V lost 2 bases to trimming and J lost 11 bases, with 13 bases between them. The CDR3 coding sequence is TGTGCCAGCAGCCAATCAGGCAGGGGAACACCCCTCCACTTT. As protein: CASSQSGRGTPLHF.

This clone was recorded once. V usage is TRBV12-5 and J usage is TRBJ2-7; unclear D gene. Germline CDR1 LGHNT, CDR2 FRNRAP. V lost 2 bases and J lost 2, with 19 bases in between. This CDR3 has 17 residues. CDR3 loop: CASGLPQEEADTYEQYF. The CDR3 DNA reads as TGTGCTAGTGGTTTGCCACAAGAAGAAGCTGACACCTACGAGCAGTACTTC. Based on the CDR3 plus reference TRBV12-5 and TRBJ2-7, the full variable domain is DARVTQTPRHKVTEMGQEVTMRCQPILGHNTVFWYRQTMMQGLELLAYFRNRAPLDDSGMPKDRFSAEMPDATLATLKIQPSEPRDSAVYFCASGLPQEEADTYEQYFGPGTRLTVT.

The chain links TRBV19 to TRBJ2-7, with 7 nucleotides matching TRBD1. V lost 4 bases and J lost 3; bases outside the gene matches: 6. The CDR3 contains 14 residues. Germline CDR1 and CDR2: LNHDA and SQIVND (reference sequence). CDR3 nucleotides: TGTGCCAGTAGTAGATGGGACAGACACTACGAGCAGTACTTC. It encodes CASSRWDRHYEQYF.

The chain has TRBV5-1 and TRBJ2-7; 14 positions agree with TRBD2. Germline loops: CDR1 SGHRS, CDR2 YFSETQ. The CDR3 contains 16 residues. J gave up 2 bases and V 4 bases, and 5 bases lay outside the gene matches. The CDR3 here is CASSRGTSGGAYEQYF. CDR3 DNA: TGCGCCAGCAGCAGGGGGACTAGCGGGGGAGCCTACGAGCAGTACTTC.

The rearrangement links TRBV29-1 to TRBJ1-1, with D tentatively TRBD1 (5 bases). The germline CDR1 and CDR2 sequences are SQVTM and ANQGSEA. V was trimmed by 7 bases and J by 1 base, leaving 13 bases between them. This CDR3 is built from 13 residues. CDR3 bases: TGCAGCGGGCAACGGGGGGGGAACACTGAAGCTTTCTTT. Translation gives CSGQRGGNTEAFF.

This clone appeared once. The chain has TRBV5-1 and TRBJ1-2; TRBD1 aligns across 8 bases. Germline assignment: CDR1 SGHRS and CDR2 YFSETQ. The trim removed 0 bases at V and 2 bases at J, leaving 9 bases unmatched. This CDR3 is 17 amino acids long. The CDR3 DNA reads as TGCGCCAGCAGCTTGGAGGGACAGGCCGAACTAAACTATGGCTACACCTTC. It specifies CASSLEGQAELNYGYTF. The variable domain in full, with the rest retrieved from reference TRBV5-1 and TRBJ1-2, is KAGVTQTPRYLIKTRGQQVTLSCSPISGHRSVSWYQQTPGQGLQFLFEYFSETQRNKGNFPGRFSGRQFSNSRSEMNVSTLELGDSALYLCASSLEGQAELNYGYTFGSGTRLTVV.

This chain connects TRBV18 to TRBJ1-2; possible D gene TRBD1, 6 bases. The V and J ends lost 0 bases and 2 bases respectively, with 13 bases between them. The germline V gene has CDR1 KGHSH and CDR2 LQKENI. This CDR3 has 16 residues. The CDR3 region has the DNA TGTGCCAGCTCACCACCAGTAGGGGGAAAGAACTATGGCTACACCTTC. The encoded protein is CASSPPVGGKNYGYTF.

CDR3 in DNA: TGCGCCAGCAGCATAGGGGTTTCTTGGAAGTACCAAGAGACCCAGTACTTC. It translates to CASSIGVSWKYQETQYF. V and J are TRBV5-1 and TRBJ2-5; D is possibly TRBD1 (5 bases). V lost 4 bases to trimming and J lost 0 bases, with 19 bases between them. This CDR3 has 17 residues. Germline CDR1 reads SGHRS; CDR2 reads YFSETQ.